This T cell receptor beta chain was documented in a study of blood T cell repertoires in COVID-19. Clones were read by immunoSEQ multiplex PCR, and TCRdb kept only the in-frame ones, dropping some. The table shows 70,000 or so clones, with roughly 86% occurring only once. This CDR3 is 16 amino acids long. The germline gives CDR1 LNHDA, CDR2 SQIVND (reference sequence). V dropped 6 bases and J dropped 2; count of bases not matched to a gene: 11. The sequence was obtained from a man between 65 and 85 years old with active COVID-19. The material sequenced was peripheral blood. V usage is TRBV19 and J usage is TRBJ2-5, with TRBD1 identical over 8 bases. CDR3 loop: CASRGRGQGGQETQYF. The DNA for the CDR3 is TGTGCCAGTAGGGGGCGTGGACAGGGAGGTCAAGAGACCCAGTACTTC.